Following are 29 T cell receptor beta chains from one sample sequenced in a study of beta chain features in type 1 diabetes. Study-wide findings and caveats: People with Type 1 diabetes carried modestly yet significantly shorter TCRB CDR3s in all four CD4+ subsets.

Sequenced material consisted of expressed TCRB transcripts (all of the isolated RNA was reverse transcribed). The protocol was immunoSEQ multiplex PCR, while the TCRdb copy is restricted to in-frame clones and leaves out a portion. This repertoire shows 500,000 to 800,000 clones, over 10% found once; its top ten account for more than 0.1%. Their antigen targets remain unknown. Sequenced: naive CD4+ T cells from blood. These receptors were taken from a man aged 30-40 years with type 1 diabetes.

The chain carries TRBV29-1 and TRBJ1-4; D is undetermined. The germline V gene encodes CDR1 SQVTM and CDR2 ANQGSEA. The ends were cut back, 5 bases at V and 6 bases at J, with 13 bases in the middle. CDR3 length equals 13 residues. In nucleotides, the CDR3 is TGCAGCGTTCAAAGGAGATTTGATGAAAAACTGTTTTTT. Encoded protein: CSVQRRFDEKLFF.

The chain has TRBV4-1 and TRBJ2-5; D is undetermined. Per the germline V gene, CDR1 is MGHRA and CDR2 is YSYEKL. The V end was cut by 4 bases, the J end by 5 bases, with 20 bases between. The CDR3 loop spans 16 amino acids. The CDR3 nucleotides are TGCGCCAGCAGCCCACGACCTAGTTCCGAGAGGGAGACCCAGTACTTC. This encodes CASSPRPSSERETQYF.

Details on this clone: The sample has other DNA sequences that encode this CDR3 too. This chain links TRBV7-2 with TRBJ1-5, with TRBD1 identical over 7 bases. CDR3 length equals 16 residues. J was trimmed by 2 bases and V by 1 base; bases with no gene match: 5. The germline V gene encodes CDR1 SGHTA and CDR2 FQGNSA. This CDR3 is CASSLEGAGGNQPQHF. The CDR3 DNA reads as TGTGCCAGCAGCTTAGAGGGGGCAGGAGGCAATCAGCCCCAGCATTTT. The whole variable domain, filled in from reference TRBV7-2 and TRBJ1-5, reads GAGVSQSPSNKVTEKGKDVELRCDPISGHTALYWYRQSLGQGLEFLIYFQGNSAPDKSGLPSDRFSAERTGGSVSTLTIQRTQQEDSAVYLCASSLEGAGGNQPQHFGDGTRLSIL.

The sample holds a few counts of this clone. The chain couples TRBV25-1 to TRBJ2-3; 8 positions match TRBD1. The V gene's germline CDR1 is MGHDK and CDR2 SYGVNS. The V segment lost 3 bases and the J segment 2 bases; nucleotides outside the gene matches: 4. This CDR3 region has 15 residues. The CDR3 DNA follows: TGTGCCAGCAGTGAGACAGGGGCGGCCACAGATACGCAGTATTTT. It translates to CASSETGAATDTQYF.

The chain couples TRBV15 to TRBJ2-3, with 7 positions matching TRBD2. Trimming at V came to 3 bases and at J to 5 bases, leaving 8 bases not matched to a gene. Germline values: CDR1 LNHNV, CDR2 YYDKDF (reference sequence). This CDR3 region has 15 residues. The CDR3 DNA follows: TGTGCCACCAGCAGTGCTCTAGCGGCACGAGATACGCAGTATTTT. Residues: CATSSALAARDTQYF.

The chain is built from TRBV18 and TRBJ2-1; 9 bases are a match to TRBD2. Trimming cost V 6 bases and J 3 bases; bases outside gene matches: 6. The CDR3 sequence is 15 residues long. The germline V gene encodes CDR1 KGHSH and CDR2 LQKENI. The CDR3 sequence is CASSHETSGYNEQFF. CDR3 nucleotide sequence: TGTGCCAGCTCCCATGAGACTAGCGGCTACAATGAGCAGTTCTTC.

J is TRBJ1-5 and V is TRBV6-5, with D possibly TRBD1 on 5 matching bases. This CDR3 region has 15 residues. V lost 0 bases and J lost 2, with 8 bases in between. The V gene's germline CDR1 is MNHEY and CDR2 SVGAGI. This CDR3 is CASSYSGHGNQPQHF. CDR3 nucleotide sequence: TGTGCCAGCAGTTACTCTGGACACGGCAATCAGCCCCAGCATTTT.

This clone was detected a few times. This chain connects TRBV13 to TRBJ1-1, with D maybe TRBD1 (6 bases). The germline gives CDR1 PRHDT, CDR2 FYEKMQ (reference sequence). V was pared by 5 bases and J by 1 base, with 14 bases between. This CDR3 is built from 15 residues. CDR3 DNA sequence: TGTGCCAGCAGCCGGGACATCGCAGCGAACACTGAAGCTTTCTTT. This encodes CASSRDIAANTEAFF. The variable domain in full, completed from reference TRBV13 and TRBJ1-1, reads AAGVIQSPRHLIKEKRETATLKCYPIPRHDTVYWYQQGPGQDPQFLISFYEKMQSDKGSIPDRFSAQQFSDYHSELNMSSLELGDSALYFCASSRDIAANTEAFFGQGTRLTVV.

The CDR3 bases are TGCGCCAGCAGCCTAGCGGGACAGCCGAACACTGAAGCTTTCTTT. It specifies CASSLAGQPNTEAFF. V gene TRBV4-1 combines with J gene TRBJ1-1, with TRBD1 identical over 7 bases. The CDR3 covers 15 residues. Germline CDR1 reads MGHRA; CDR2 reads YSYEKL. With 4 bases clipped from V and 1 base from J, the junction kept 6 bases outside the gene matches.

The chain carries TRBV6-5 and TRBJ1-2; maybe TRBD1 (6 bases). Germline CDR1 and CDR2: MNHEY and SVGAGI. V was pared by 2 bases and J by 5 bases, with 12 bases between. This CDR3 has 14 residues. DNA of the CDR3: TGTGCCAGCAGTTACACCAGTCAGGGGTATGGCTACACCTTC. It specifies CASSYTSQGYGYTF.

This chain links TRBV5-1 with TRBJ1-6; no definite D call. This CDR3 contains 14 residues. The V gene's germline CDR1 is SGHRS and CDR2 YFSETQ. V shed 4 bases and J shed 8 bases, with 13 bases lying between them. The CDR3 DNA reads TGCGCCAGCAGCCCCGGCGGATACGATTCACCCCTCCACTTT. This translates into CASSPGGYDSPLHF.

This clone was recorded a few times. The gene calls are TRBV7-3 and TRBJ2-6, with D hard to call. The V end was cut by 5 bases, the J end by 1 base, with 12 bases between. Germline V gene data show CDR1 as SGHTA and CDR2 as FQGTGA. The CDR3 runs 16 residues. DNA for the CDR3: TGTGCCAGCAGCCCAAGCACGCGGTCTGGGGCCAACGTCCTGACTTTC. This translates into CASSPSTRSGANVLTF.

The gene calls are TRBV6-1 and TRBJ2-3, with D uncertain. The CDR3 has 13 residues. V was shortened by 4 bases and J by 3 bases, with 8 bases between the two germline ends. CDR1 and CDR2 (germline): MNHNS, SASEGT. This CDR3 reads CASSAYFTDTQYF. CDR3 nucleotides: TGTGCCAGCAGTGCATACTTTACAGATACGCAGTATTTT.

This clone was seen only a few times. The chain recombines TRBV18 with TRBJ2-5; 12 bases line up with TRBD1. Germline V gives CDR1 KGHSH, CDR2 LQKENI. V was pared by 6 bases and J by 5 bases, with 10 bases of the junction left unmatched. The CDR3 loop spans 16 amino acids. CDR3 amino acids: CASSKGQGALSETQYF. The CDR3 DNA follows: TGTGCCAGCTCCAAGGGACAGGGGGCGCTGAGTGAGACCCAGTACTTC.

The chain is built from TRBV4-2 and TRBJ2-7; 11 bases align to TRBD1. The CDR3 consists of 18 residues. Germline values: CDR1 LGHNA, CDR2 YNFKEQ. J lost 6 bases, V lost 4 bases, and 17 bases had no gene match. CDR3 loop: CASSPRSGSGQGVLEQYF. CDR3 sequence (DNA): TGTGCCAGCAGCCCAAGATCCGGATCGGGACAGGGGGTGCTCGAGCAGTACTTC.

Concerning this clone: This sample includes further DNA sequences coding for the same CDR3. The chain has TRBV5-1 and TRBJ2-2; 7 nucleotides match TRBD1. CDR1 SGHRS and CDR2 YFSETQ come from the germline V gene. The CDR3 length is 15 residues. Unmatched junction bases numbered 7, after V lost 5 bases and J lost 3 bases. The CDR3 nucleotides read TGCGCCAGCAGACCCGGGACAGTGTACACCGGGGAGCTGTTTTTT. Translation gives CASRPGTVYTGELFF. Supplemented by reference TRBV5-1 and TRBJ2-2, the full variable domain reads KAGVTQTPRYLIKTRGQQVTLSCSPISGHRSVSWYQQTPGQGLQFLFEYFSETQRNKGNFPGRFSGRQFSNSRSEMNVSTLELGDSALYLCASRPGTVYTGELFFGEGSRLTVL.

In this sample, this clone turned up a few times. This chain links TRBV7-9 with TRBJ2-7; 10 nucleotides match TRBD1. From germline, CDR1 is SEHNR and CDR2 FQNEAQ (reference sequence). The CDR3 has 15 amino acids. The J segment lost 3 bases and the V segment lost 3 bases, leaving 5 bases of the junction unmatched. CDR3 sequence (DNA): TGTGCCAGCAGCTTGGGACAGGGGAGAGGCTACGAGCAGTACTTC. Translation gives CASSLGQGRGYEQYF.

The sample holds a few counts of this clone. The CDR3 sequence: CASSTGVETQYF. In DNA form, the CDR3 reads TGTGCCAGTAGTACAGGGGTAGAGACCCAGTACTTC. The chain has TRBV19 and TRBJ2-5, with D perhaps matching TRBD1 (6 bases). Germline V CDR1 and CDR2: LNHDA, SQIVND (reference sequence). V was pared by 4 bases and J by 4 bases, with 7 bases between. The length of the CDR3 is 12 residues.

A few counts support this clone. This chain uses TRBV27 with TRBJ1-4; 9 nucleotides match TRBD1. V lost 8 bases, J lost 5 bases, and 6 bases stayed unmatched. Germline V gene lookup returns CDR1 MNHEY and CDR2 SMNVEV (reference sequence). This CDR3 region has 14 residues. This CDR3 is CASGSGTGNEKLFF. CDR3 nucleotides: TGTGCCAGCGGCTCCGGGACAGGGAATGAAAAACTGTTTTTT.

In this sample, this clone turned up a few times. The V call is TRBV19, the J call TRBJ2-7; 8 bases agree with TRBD1. Per germline, CDR1 LNHDA and CDR2 SQIVND (reference sequence). J was trimmed by 2 bases and V by 7 bases; bases with no gene match: 4. The CDR3 consists of 13 residues. In nucleotides, the CDR3 is TGTGCCAGTATGGGGACAGGAACCTACGAGCAGTACTTC. It codes for CASMGTGTYEQYF.

This chain uses TRBV9 with TRBJ2-6; tentative D call: TRBD1 (6 bases). The V and J ends lost 3 bases and 2 bases respectively, with 15 bases between them. The CDR3 covers 17 residues. The germline V gene has CDR1 SGDLS and CDR2 YYNGEE. Here the CDR3 reads CASSETTGNAGANVLTF. CDR3 DNA: TGTGCCAGCAGCGAGACAACAGGGAATGCTGGGGCCAACGTCCTGACTTTC.

Many counts were recorded for this clone. V is TRBV30 and J is TRBJ2-1; D is possibly TRBD1 (6 bases). CDR3 length equals 12 residues. The germline gives CDR1 GTSNPN, CDR2 SVGIG (reference sequence). V was shortened by 2 bases and J by 12 bases, with 14 bases between the two germline ends. CDR3 nucleotide sequence: TGTGCCTGGAGTCTTAGACAGGCTCGGCAGTTCTTC. Encoded protein: CAWSLRQARQFF. The full variable domain, with the rest looked up from reference TRBV30 and TRBJ2-1, is SQTIHQWPATLVQPVGSPLSLECTVEGTSNPNLYWYRQAAGRGLQLLFYSVGIGQISSEVPQNLSASRPQDRQFILSSKKLLLSDSGFYLCAWSLRQARQFFGPGTRLTVL.

This clone was recorded a few times. This sample also contains other DNA sequences that code for the same CDR3. The genes are TRBV30 and TRBJ1-5, with 7 bases aligning to TRBD1. V lost 0 bases, J lost 6 bases, and 2 bases stayed unmatched. The germline V gene encodes CDR1 GTSNPN and CDR2 SVGIG (reference sequence). The CDR3 is 13 residues long. The CDR3 sequence is CAWSVQGGQPQHF. CDR3 DNA: TGTGCCTGGAGTGTCCAGGGGGGTCAGCCCCAGCATTTT. Variable domain in full (rest from reference TRBV30 and TRBJ1-5): SQTIHQWPATLVQPVGSPLSLECTVEGTSNPNLYWYRQAAGRGLQLLFYSVGIGQISSEVPQNLSASRPQDRQFILSSKKLLLSDSGFYLCAWSVQGGQPQHFGDGTRLSIL.

V gene TRBV5-8 combines with J gene TRBJ1-6; 7 nucleotides match TRBD1. J lost 9 bases, V lost 4 bases, and 7 bases had no gene match. Germline CDR1 and CDR2: SGHTS and YDEGEE. This CDR3 has 14 amino acids. The CDR3 bases are TGTGCCAGCAGCGAGGGACAGCACGGTTCACCCCTCCACTTT. Amino acids: CASSEGQHGSPLHF. Combining the CDR3 with reference TRBV5-8 and TRBJ1-6 gives the whole variable domain EAGVTQSPTHLIKTRGQQATLRCSPISGHTSVYWYQQALGLGLQFLLWYDEGEERNRGNFPPRFSGRQFPNYSSELNVNALELEDSALYLCASSEGQHGSPLHFGNGTRLTVT.

This clone was recorded a few times. The chain joins TRBV7-9 to TRBJ2-1; D is possibly TRBD1 (5 bases). V was shortened by 4 bases and J by 7 bases, with 14 bases between the two germline ends. The CDR3 loop spans 14 amino acids. Germline values: CDR1 SEHNR, CDR2 FQNEAQ (reference sequence). The CDR3: CASSSSGSSNEQFF. The CDR3 DNA sequence: TGTGCCAGCAGCTCGTCAGGGTCTTCGAATGAGCAGTTCTTC.

On this clone: Within the sample, other DNA sequences also encode this same CDR3. The chain uses TRBV5-4 and TRBJ2-5; 8 nucleotides match TRBD1. Germline V lookup: CDR1 SGHNT, CDR2 YYREEE (reference sequence). The CDR3 is made up of 13 amino acids. V shed 1 base and J 5 bases; nucleotides not matched to a gene: 1. The CDR3 nucleotides are TGTGCCAGCAGCTTGCAGGGGGCGGAGACCCAGTACTTC. Protein product: CASSLQGAETQYF.

The rearrangement uses TRBV4-3 and TRBJ1-5; the D is unclear. This CDR3 spans 15 amino acids. CDR1 and CDR2 from the germline V gene are LGHNA and YSLEER. The ends were cut back, 0 bases at V and 3 bases at J, with 9 bases in the middle. The CDR3 is CASSQELWANQPQHF. CDR3 bases: TGCGCCAGCAGCCAAGAGTTATGGGCCAATCAGCCCCAGCATTTT.

There are a few counts of this clone. This chain joins TRBV12-5 and TRBJ2-1, with D possibly matching TRBD2 (7 bases). This CDR3 comprises 14 residues. From germline, CDR1 is LGHNT and CDR2 FRNRAP. The V and J ends lost 5 bases and 3 bases respectively, with 11 bases between them. CDR3 nucleotides: TGTGCTAGTGGTCGGGGGGCGTACTACAATGAGCAGTTCTTC. Protein product: CASGRGAYYNEQFF.

This clone was seen at least ten times. The gene calls are TRBV14 and TRBJ2-1, with no clear D. V was shortened by 0 bases and J by 8 bases, with 2 bases between the two germline ends. Germline V gene data show CDR1 as SGHDN and CDR2 as FVKESK. The CDR3 is made up of 11 amino acids. CDR3 loop: CASSQEDEQFF. In nucleotides, the CDR3 is TGTGCCAGCAGCCAAGAGGATGAGCAGTTCTTC.